This TCR beta chain was sequenced during a study of blood T cell repertoires in COVID-19. The overall study: T cells, B-cell-depleted T cells, or PBMCs provided the cDNA or gDNA that served as material.

The CDR3 runs 17 residues. Trimming cost V 1 base and J 2 bases; bases outside gene matches: 4. CDR1 is LGHNA, CDR2 YNFKEQ, per germline. Method: immunoSEQ multiplex PCR; TCRdb's copy keeps in-frame clones and lacks some. Here the sample spans roughly 55,000 clones, approximately 90% being singletons. This sequence originates from a human donor with active COVID-19. The donor label of this sample is uncertain. The genes are TRBV4-2 and TRBJ2-5; 13 nucleotides line up with TRBD2. The specimen was peripheral blood. The CDR3 sequence is CASSQVKGLAGQETQYF. The CDR3 DNA reads TGTGCCAGCAGCCAAGTAAAGGGACTAGCGGGGCAAGAGACCCAGTACTTC.